This T cell receptor beta chain was recovered during a study of identical twins. This clonotype was seen many times. Healthy Caucasians supplied all donations. Each CDR3 protein is one row after TCRdb ran MiXCR on the 5' RACE reads. The sample contains a few hundred thousand distinct CDR3 sequences, 9.6% of which appear only once. The same sample was also used in a study of yellow fever vaccine responses in identical twins. That work contributes: Twins' vaccine T cell response reportedly seemed partly convergent, partly personalized.

Source material: PBMCs. The origin of this receptor is a woman aged 18-29 years in good health.

CDR3 protein: CASSFMTGPNQPQHF. The CDR3 bases are TGTGCCAGCAGTTTTATGACAGGACCAAATCAGCCCCAGCATTTT. V and J are TRBV12-3 or TRBV12-4 and TRBJ1-5, with D possibly matching TRBD1 (6 bases). The V and J ends lost 3 bases and 4 bases respectively, with 13 bases between them. CDR3 length: 15 amino acids.